Judged by abundance, the clone carrying this T cell receptor (beta chain) is medium-sized (0.01 to 0.1%). Its specificity is unknown. This entry comes from a study of T and B cells in COVID-19 patients. Germline assignment: CDR1 SGHNT and CDR2 YYREEE (reference sequence). The germline V and J ends were trimmed by 2 bases and 10 bases, with 10 bases remaining between them. CDR3 size: 12 residues. Multiplex PCR with BIOMED2 TRB-A/B primer pools amplified TRB rearrangements. TCRdb reanalysed the multiplex PCR reads using MiXCR and keeps one entry per CDR3 protein. The sample carries thousands of distinct CDR3 sequences, roughly 24% recorded once. Each TRB amplification used about 230-550 ng of genomic DNA from blood. Regarding the study as a whole: No sequencing was yet done of CD4+, regulatory or CD8+ subsets, or of SARS-CoV-2-responsive or tetramer+ sorted cells.

The chain carries TRBV5-4 and TRBJ2-1; D call uncertain. This clonotype originated in a human donor who had recovered from COVID-19. Sequencing was performed on blood. The CDR3 sequence is CASSLGPQEQFF. The DNA for the CDR3 is TGTGCCAGCAGCTTAGGTCCTCAGGAGCAGTTCTTC.